The clone carrying this T cell receptor beta chain has just a few counts. The CDR3 runs to 17 residues. The germline V gene encodes CDR1 SGDLS and CDR2 YYNGEE. Trimming shortened V by 0 bases and J by 6 bases, and 19 bases separated the two germline ends. This sample was included in a study of T-cell memory formation after mild COVID-19. TCRdb re-analysed the 5' RACE reads in MiXCR, keeping a single row per CDR3 protein. The top ten clones hold roughly 13% of a sample with roughly 380,000 distinct CDR3 sequences, over 25% of them seen once. Sequencing input: PBMCs or a T cell subset sorted from them (not recorded which). V is TRBV9 and J is TRBJ2-1; D may be TRBD2 (6 bases). This clonotype originated in an adult woman who had mild COVID-19 (a few samples of this study predate the infection). Cell type and time point are not known. This CDR3 is CASSVEYPGSFPNEQFF. CDR3 in DNA: TGTGCCAGCAGCGTAGAATATCCCGGGAGCTTTCCCAATGAGCAGTTCTTC.